The 30 T cell receptor beta chains below were found in one sample sequenced in a study of blood T cell repertoires in COVID-19. Here immunoSEQ multiplex PCR was the method, and the copy in TCRdb shows in-frame clones only, minus some. The sample shows nearly 50,000 clones, about nine tenths of them seen only once. Specimen: peripheral blood. All receptors derive from a woman at least 80 years old with COVID-19, enrolled during active disease.

CDR3 residues: CASSLAGDSGLGGYTF. The CDR3, as DNA: TGTGCCAGCAGCTTAGCGGGGGACAGTGGCCTCGGTGGCTACACCTTC. The chain joins TRBV7-9 to TRBJ1-2; TRBD1 aligns across 7 bases. In germline, CDR1 is SEHNR, CDR2 FQNEAQ (reference sequence). The CDR3 is 16 residues long. V trimming: 0 bases; J trimming: 7 bases; junction bases outside the gene matches: 11.

The V gene is TRBV5-1, the J gene TRBJ1-4; 10 bases are shared with TRBD1. Germline V lookup: CDR1 SGHRS, CDR2 YFSETQ. V trimming: 4 bases; J trimming: 9 bases; junction bases outside the gene matches: 3. The CDR3 is made up of 13 amino acids. CDR3 nucleotides: TGCGCCAGCAGCCTAGACAGGGGGCAAAAACTGTTTTTT. It encodes CASSLDRGQKLFF.

This chain connects TRBV5-6 to TRBJ1-3, with 8 bases lining up with TRBD1. This CDR3 is 16 amino acids long. Germline V lookup: CDR1 SGHDT, CDR2 YYEEEE. V gave up 4 bases and J gave up 0 bases; unmatched junction bases: 6. The CDR3 sequence is CASSLGQGVSGNTIYF. The DNA of the CDR3 is TGTGCCAGCAGCCTAGGACAGGGAGTCTCTGGAAACACCATATATTTT.

The J gene is TRBJ1-3, the V gene TRBV19; D remains unclear. V gave up 8 bases and J gave up 4 bases, with 15 bases separating them. This CDR3 region has 14 residues. Germline V gene sequence: CDR1 LNHDA, CDR2 SQIVND (reference sequence). DNA of the CDR3: TGTGCCAGTTCCTATGGAGCTTTGGGAAACACCATATATTTT. It specifies CASSYGALGNTIYF.

This clone has a handful of counts. The chain links TRBV11-2 to TRBJ2-3; the D is unclear. The CDR3 length is 16 residues. Per the germline V gene, CDR1 is SGHAT and CDR2 is FQNNGV. Trimming shortened V by 1 base and J by 2 bases, and 13 bases separated the two germline ends. CDR3 in DNA: TGTGCCAGCAGCTTAGGACTGATACCCGCCACAGATACGCAGTATTTT. It translates to CASSLGLIPATDTQYF.

The genes are TRBV27 and TRBJ2-3; 9 bases line up with TRBD2. CDR3 size: 16 residues. Unmatched junction bases numbered 14, after V lost 4 bases and J lost 9 bases. Germline-derived CDR1 and CDR2 are MNHEY and SMNVEV (reference sequence). This CDR3 is CASSSPSLAGPWTQYF. CDR3 sequence (DNA): TGTGCCAGCAGTTCCCCGTCTCTAGCGGGGCCGTGGACGCAGTATTTT.

The V call is TRBV6-5, the J call TRBJ2-7; tentatively, D is TRBD2 (6 bases). CDR3 length: 15 amino acids. Germline CDR1 and CDR2: MNHEY and SVGAGI. V lost 0 bases and J lost 6, with 15 bases in between. The CDR3 region has the DNA TGTGCCAGCAGTTACTCGGGGGGAAGGAGGGTCGAGCAGTACTTC. It translates to CASSYSGGRRVEQYF.

The chain has TRBV19 and TRBJ1-2; tentative D call: TRBD1 (5 bases). Germline-derived CDR1 and CDR2 are LNHDA and SQIVND (reference sequence). The CDR3 runs 16 residues. The V end lost 4 bases, the J end lost 4 bases, and 19 bases lay between the germline ends. CDR3 nucleotides: TGTGCCAGTAGTAAAGAACAGACGGGACTACGCTATGGCTACACCTTC. As protein: CASSKEQTGLRYGYTF.

The rearrangement links TRBV6-1 to TRBJ1-2, with TRBD1 as a possible D gene (5 bases). The CDR3 is 14 amino acids. Trimming left V 1 base short and J 1 base short, with 7 bases between. The germline V gene encodes CDR1 MNHNS and CDR2 SASEGT. The CDR3 nucleotides read TGTGCCAGCAGTGAAGGGGGCAGTAACTATGGCTACACCTTC. Translated, it gives CASSEGGSNYGYTF.

The chain couples TRBV7-8 to TRBJ2-7; 9 positions match TRBD2. Germline V lookup: CDR1 SGHVS, CDR2 FQNEAQ. V dropped 0 bases and J dropped 2; count of bases not matched to a gene: 8. CDR3 length equals 17 residues. The CDR3 DNA follows: TGTGCCAGCAGCTTAGCAGTACTTAGCGGGAGCACCTACGAGCAGTACTTC. Translating gives CASSLAVLSGSTYEQYF. Combining the CDR3 with reference TRBV7-8 and TRBJ2-7 gives the whole variable domain GAGVSQSPRYKVAKRGQDVALRCDPISGHVSLFWYQQALGQGPEFLTYFQNEAQLDKSGLPSDRFFAERPEGSVSTLKIQRTQQEDSAVYLCASSLAVLSGSTYEQYFGPGTRLTVT.

V and J are TRBV5-1 and TRBJ2-2, with 8 nucleotides matching TRBD2. The CDR3 is 18 residues long. V was clipped by 0 bases and J by 0 bases; unmatched bases: 7. Germline V CDR1 and CDR2: SGHRS, YFSETQ. CDR3 region: CASSLAVVAGTNTGELFF. The CDR3 nucleotides are TGCGCCAGCAGCTTGGCCGTGGTAGCGGGGACGAACACCGGGGAGCTGTTTTTT.

V and J are TRBV19 and TRBJ1-1; D possibly corresponds to TRBD1 (6 bases). The CDR3 covers 14 residues. V was cut by 4 bases and J by 2 bases, with 11 bases left in between. Germline V gene lookup returns CDR1 LNHDA and CDR2 SQIVND (reference sequence). The CDR3 region is CASSTEQGNTEAFF. The CDR3 DNA reads TGTGCCAGTAGTACCGAACAGGGAAACACTGAAGCTTTCTTT.

The rearrangement links TRBV2 to TRBJ1-1; the D is unclear. The CDR3 sequence is 14 residues long. V was clipped by 5 bases and J by 1 base, with 11 bases between them. Germline V gene lookup returns CDR1 SNHLY and CDR2 FYNNEI. The CDR3, as DNA: TGTGCCAGCAGTTACTTTGGAGGGAACACTGAAGCTTTCTTT. Amino acids: CASSYFGGNTEAFF.

The chain links TRBV2 to TRBJ2-7, with TRBD2 identical over 9 bases. V lost 5 bases, J lost 9 bases, and 8 bases stayed unmatched. The CDR3 spans 13 residues. Germline V gives CDR1 SNHLY, CDR2 FYNNEI. CDR3 bases: TGTGCCAGCAGTTCACTAGCGGGTCTAGGGCAGTACTTC. Translated: CASSSLAGLGQYF.

This chain connects TRBV19 to TRBJ1-1, with a tentative D call TRBD1 (5 bases). Trimming left V 9 bases short and J 7 bases short, with 18 bases between. Looked up from germline, CDR1 is LNHDA and CDR2 is SQIVND (reference sequence). The CDR3 has 13 amino acids. The CDR3 is CASQRDRGGEAFF. As DNA, the CDR3 is TGTGCCAGCCAGAGAGATAGGGGTGGTGAAGCTTTCTTT.

The chain joins TRBV28 to TRBJ2-1; TRBD2 agrees at 8 bases. CDR1 is MDHEN and CDR2 is SYDVKM in the germline V gene. The CDR3 is 19 residues long. Trimming took 5 bases from V and 2 from J; bases not matched to a gene: 17. The DNA for the CDR3 is TGTGCCAGCAGTCCCACCCGCTCCGTCCTAGCGGGCCCCTACAATGAGCAGTTCTTC. This gives the protein CASSPTRSVLAGPYNEQFF.

The chain employs TRBV28 and TRBJ2-7; 7 bases line up with TRBD2. J lost 2 bases, V lost 0 bases, and 4 bases had no gene match. CDR3 length equals 15 residues. The V gene's germline CDR1 is MDHEN and CDR2 SYDVKM. This CDR3 reads CASSLWSSGPYEQYF. The CDR3 region has the DNA TGTGCCAGCAGTTTATGGTCTAGCGGACCCTACGAGCAGTACTTC. Based on the CDR3 plus reference TRBV28 and TRBJ2-7, the full variable domain is DVKVTQSSRYLVKRTGEKVFLECVQDMDHENMFWYRQDPGLGLRLIYFSYDVKMKEKGDIPEGYSVSREKKERFSLILESASTNQTSMYLCASSLWSSGPYEQYFGPGTRLTVT.

The chain combines TRBV12-2 with TRBJ2-7; the D call of TRBD1 is as the table states it, not checked on the DNA. TRBV12-2 is a pseudogene segment. The CDR3 covers 16 residues. CDR3 region: CASRLGGTGRPYEQYF. In DNA, the CDR3 is TGTGCAAGTCGCTTAGGTGGGACAGGGAGGCCCTACGAGCAGTACTTC.

CDR3 nucleotides: TGTGCCAGCAGCTTAGGAGGGTTAGGGACAGGGGGCGTCCCTGAAGCTTTCTTT. Translated: CASSLGGLGTGGVPEAFF. The rearrangement uses TRBV13 and TRBJ1-1, with TRBD1 matching 12 bases. CDR3 length: 18 amino acids. Trimming at V came to 0 bases and at J to 6 bases, leaving 11 bases not matched to a gene. Germline values: CDR1 PRHDT, CDR2 FYEKMQ (reference sequence).

CDR3 DNA sequence: TGTGCCAGTACCGACAGGGTGAACACTGAAGCTTTCTTT. It translates to CASTDRVNTEAFF. This chain uses TRBV19 with TRBJ1-1; TRBD1 agrees at 7 bases. CDR1 and CDR2 from the germline V gene are LNHDA and SQIVND (reference sequence). The ends lost 7 bases at V and 0 bases at J; junction bases unmatched: 2. This CDR3 comprises 13 residues.

This chain joins TRBV5-8 and TRBJ2-7; 9 nucleotides line up with TRBD1. V lost 4 bases, J lost 5 bases, and 7 bases stayed unmatched. The CDR3 loop spans 14 amino acids. The germline V gene has CDR1 SGHTS and CDR2 YDEGEE. The CDR3 bases are TGTGCCAGCAGCCGGACAGGGGTAGGCGACGAGCAGTACTTC. This gives the protein CASSRTGVGDEQYF.

This sequence joins TRBV7-2 and TRBJ2-3; D is possibly TRBD1 (6 bases). Trimming cost V 3 bases and J 6 bases, with 16 bases left between them. This CDR3 contains 15 residues. Germline V gene sequence: CDR1 SGHTA, CDR2 FQGNSA. As DNA, the CDR3 is TGTGCCAGCAGCTTCACGGCTACTACAGGGGATACGCAGTATTTT. Translating gives CASSFTATTGDTQYF. Looking up the rest from reference TRBV7-2 and TRBJ2-3 gives the full variable domain: GAGVSQSPSNKVTEKGKDVELRCDPISGHTALYWYRQSLGQGLEFLIYFQGNSAPDKSGLPSDRFSAERTGGSVSTLTIQRTQQEDSAVYLCASSFTATTGDTQYFGPGTRLTVL.

The chain carries TRBV18 and TRBJ2-6, with 7 bases matching TRBD1. CDR3 length: 19 amino acids. Unmatched junction bases numbered 17, after V lost 6 bases and J lost 3 bases. Germline CDR1 and CDR2: KGHSH and LQKENI. The CDR3 DNA reads as TGTGCCAGCTCTCCCAAGGGCCGACAGACAGGGTTTGGGGCCAACGTCCTGACTTTC. The encoded protein is CASSPKGRQTGFGANVLTF.

The count of this clone is one. This sequence joins TRBV10-1 and TRBJ2-2; a possible D gene is TRBD1 (5 bases). The CDR3 has 18 residues. V gave up 3 bases and J gave up 2 bases, with 19 bases separating them. Germline V gene data show CDR1 as WNHNN and CDR2 as SYGVQD (reference sequence). This chain's CDR3 is CASSDAGLSPNNTGELFF. The CDR3, as DNA: TGCGCCAGCAGTGACGCAGGGTTATCGCCTAATAACACCGGGGAGCTGTTTTTT.

The chain is built from TRBV7-9 and TRBJ1-2; tentatively, D is TRBD1 (6 bases). The CDR3 has 13 residues. Deletions cut 2 bases from V and 5 bases from J, with 9 bases between. The germline V gene encodes CDR1 SEHNR and CDR2 FQNEAQ (reference sequence). CDR3 region: CASSLQQGYGYTF. CDR3 in DNA: TGTGCCAGCAGCTTACAGCAGGGGTATGGCTACACCTTC.

The chain has TRBV7-2 and TRBJ1-2; D might be TRBD1 (5 bases). With 0 bases removed from V and 9 bases from J, the gap between germline ends came to 11 bases. The CDR3 loop spans 13 amino acids. Germline V gene sequence: CDR1 SGHTA, CDR2 FQGNSA. CDR3 bases: TGTGCCAGCAGCTTAGCAGGGACTCGGAGCTACACCTTC. Its translation: CASSLAGTRSYTF.

V and J are TRBV30 and TRBJ2-6; D gene uncertain. Germline V lookup: CDR1 GTSNPN, CDR2 SVGIG (reference sequence). CDR3 length: 16 amino acids. Deletions cut 3 bases from V and 0 bases from J, with 12 bases between. The CDR3: CAWSSHPLSGANVLTF. The CDR3 coding sequence is TGTGCCTGGAGCTCACACCCCCTCTCTGGGGCCAACGTCCTGACTTTC.

This chain connects TRBV6-5 to TRBJ2-1; no firm D call. The CDR3 runs to 13 residues. Trimming left V 6 bases short and J 7 bases short, with 13 bases between. Germline V gene sequence: CDR1 MNHEY, CDR2 SVGAGI. The CDR3 is CASSGAARNEQFF. The CDR3 DNA reads as TGTGCCAGCAGCGGAGCAGCGCGAAATGAGCAGTTCTTC.

The count of this clone is one. The chain is built from TRBV15 and TRBJ1-1, with D perhaps matching TRBD1 (6 bases). The V end lost 7 bases, the J end lost 0 bases, and 15 bases lay between the germline ends. Germline CDR1 reads LNHNV; CDR2 reads YYDKDF (reference sequence). The CDR3 consists of 15 residues. The CDR3 spells CATTPQGHMNTEAFF. CDR3 nucleotides: TGTGCCACCACCCCCCAGGGACACATGAACACTGAAGCTTTCTTT.

This rearrangement joins TRBV7-9 to TRBJ1-1, with 7 bases matching TRBD1. The CDR3 loop spans 16 amino acids. With 4 bases clipped from V and 0 bases from J, the junction kept 8 bases outside the gene matches. CDR1 and CDR2 (germline): SEHNR, FQNEAQ (reference sequence). The DNA of the CDR3 is TGTGCCAGCAGCTCGAGGGGGCTTGGGATGAACACTGAAGCTTTCTTT. It is translated as CASSSRGLGMNTEAFF.